A selection of T cell receptor beta chains follows, all from one sample in a study of T cells after yellow fever vaccination. TCRdb processed the 5' RACE reads anew with MiXCR; each CDR3 protein has one entry. The sample lists 340,000 or so distinct CDR3 sequences; about an eighth were seen once. The sample was CD4+ T cells sorted from PBMCs, taken 15 days after the yellow fever booster vaccination. The origin of the receptors is a man between 18 and 29 years old who received the YFV17D yellow fever vaccine. CDR3s include the opening cysteine and the closing phenylalanine or tryptophan. D genes are given only for firm matches. The size of a clone is reported for some rows only, either as once, few or many, or as a class for expanded clones.

j_call v_call clone_size d_call cdr3_nt cdr3_aa
TRBJ2-1 TRBV24-1 NA NA TGTGCCACCAGTGATTTTCCGGGCAGGGAAAGAGGAGATGAGCAGTTCTTC CATSDFPGRERGDEQFF
TRBJ1-5 TRBV7-8 few NA TGTGCCAGCAGCTTATTTGAGGACCAGCCCCAGCATTTT CASSLFEDQPQHF
TRBJ2-4 TRBV6-2/TRBV6-3 NA NA TGTGCCAGCAGCGCGGGAAACATTCAGTACTTC CASSAGNIQYF
TRBJ1-2 TRBV20-1 few NA TGCAGTGCTAGGGACCGACTCTATGGCTACACCTTC CSARDRLYGYTF
TRBJ2-1 TRBV10-3 NA TRBD1 TGTGCCATCAATGGGGGCCGAGACAGGGCGGAGCAGTTCTTC CAINGGRDRAEQFF
TRBJ2-3 TRBV12-3/TRBV12-4 NA NA TGTGCCAGCAGGCGGGACATTGCTAGCACAGATACGCAGTATTTT CASRRDIASTDTQYF
TRBJ1-6 TRBV5-4 NA TRBD1 TGTGCCAGCAGCTTTGACAGGGCTTCCTATAATTCACCCCTCCACTTT CASSFDRASYNSPLHF
TRBJ1-6 TRBV4-3 many NA TGCGCCAGCAGCCAAGATAGGGGCTCCTGGGATTCACCCCTCCACTTT CASSQDRGSWDSPLHF
TRBJ1-2 TRBV5-1 NA NA TGCGCCAGCAGCCCGCCGGCAGCCTACTTC CASSPPAAYF
TRBJ2-5 TRBV9 many NA TGTGCCAGCAGCGTAGGGGTGTACCAAGAGACCCAGTACTTC CASSVGVYQETQYF